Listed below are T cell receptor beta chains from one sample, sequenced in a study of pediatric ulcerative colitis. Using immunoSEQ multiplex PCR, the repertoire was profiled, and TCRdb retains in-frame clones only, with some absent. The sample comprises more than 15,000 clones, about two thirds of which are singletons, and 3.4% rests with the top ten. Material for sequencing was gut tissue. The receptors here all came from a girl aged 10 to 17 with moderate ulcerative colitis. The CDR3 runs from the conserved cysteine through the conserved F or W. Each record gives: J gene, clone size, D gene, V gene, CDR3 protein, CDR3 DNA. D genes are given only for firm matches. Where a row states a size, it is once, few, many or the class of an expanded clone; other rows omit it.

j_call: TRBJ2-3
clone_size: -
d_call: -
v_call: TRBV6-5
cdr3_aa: CASSYSNGDTQYF
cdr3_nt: TGTGCCAGCAGTTACTCGAATGGAGATACGCAGTATTTT

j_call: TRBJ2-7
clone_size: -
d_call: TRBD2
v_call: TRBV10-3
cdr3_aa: CAISESGLAGAPYEQYF
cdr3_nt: TGTGCCATCAGTGAGTCGGGGTTAGCGGGGGCCCCATACGAGCAGTACTTC

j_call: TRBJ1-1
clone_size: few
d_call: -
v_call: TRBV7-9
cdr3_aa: CASSLQRNTEAFF
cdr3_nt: TGTGCCAGCAGCTTACAGCGGAACACTGAAGCTTTCTTT

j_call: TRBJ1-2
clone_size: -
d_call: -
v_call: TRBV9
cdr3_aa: CASSVGFYRFCGYTF
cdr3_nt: TGTGCCAGCAGCGTAGGGTTCTACAGATTCTGCGGCTACACCTTC

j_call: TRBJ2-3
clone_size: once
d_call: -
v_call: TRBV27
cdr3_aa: CASSLSGGGSGAKDTQYF
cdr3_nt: TGTGCCAGCAGTTTATCCGGTGGGGGTTCAGGGGCAAAAGATACGCAGTATTTT

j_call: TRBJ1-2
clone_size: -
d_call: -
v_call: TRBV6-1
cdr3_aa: CASRPTGGSGYTF
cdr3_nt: TGTGCCAGCCGCCCGACGGGGGGGTCTGGCTACACCTTC

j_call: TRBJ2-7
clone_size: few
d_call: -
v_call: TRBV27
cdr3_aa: CASSSLYEQYF
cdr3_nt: TGTGCCAGCAGTTCACTCTACGAGCAGTACTTC

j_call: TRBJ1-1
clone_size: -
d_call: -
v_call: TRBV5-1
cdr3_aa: CASSLTAVSTEAFF
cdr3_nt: TGCGCCAGCAGCCTGACCGCGGTTAGCACTGAAGCTTTCTTT

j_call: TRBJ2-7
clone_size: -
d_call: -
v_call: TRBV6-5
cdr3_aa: CASRGLWYEQYF
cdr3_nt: TGTGCCAGCCGGGGGCTATGGTACGAGCAGTACTTC

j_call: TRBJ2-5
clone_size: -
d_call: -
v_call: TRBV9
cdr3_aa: CASSPLGGRETQYF
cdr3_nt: TGTGCCAGCAGCCCACTGGGGGGCCGGGAGACCCAGTACTTC